This T cell receptor beta chain was sequenced in a study of blood T cell repertoires in COVID-19. The length of the CDR3 is 15 residues. Germline lookup yields CDR1 LNHDA and CDR2 SQIVND (reference sequence). Trimming took 6 bases from V and 2 from J, leaving 17 bases between them. Using immunoSEQ multiplex PCR, the repertoire was profiled, and TCRdb retains in-frame clones only, with some absent. The sample lists about 190,000 clones, over 70% occurring once. The rearrangement uses TRBV19 and TRBJ2-7; no reliable D call. The receptor was derived from a man in his sixties with active or convalescent COVID-19. Sequencing was done on a sample of peripheral blood. The CDR3 region is CASSPSGTFPYEQYF. In nucleotides, the CDR3 is TGTGCCAGTAGCCCTTCAGGTACCTTTCCCTACGAGCAGTACTTC.